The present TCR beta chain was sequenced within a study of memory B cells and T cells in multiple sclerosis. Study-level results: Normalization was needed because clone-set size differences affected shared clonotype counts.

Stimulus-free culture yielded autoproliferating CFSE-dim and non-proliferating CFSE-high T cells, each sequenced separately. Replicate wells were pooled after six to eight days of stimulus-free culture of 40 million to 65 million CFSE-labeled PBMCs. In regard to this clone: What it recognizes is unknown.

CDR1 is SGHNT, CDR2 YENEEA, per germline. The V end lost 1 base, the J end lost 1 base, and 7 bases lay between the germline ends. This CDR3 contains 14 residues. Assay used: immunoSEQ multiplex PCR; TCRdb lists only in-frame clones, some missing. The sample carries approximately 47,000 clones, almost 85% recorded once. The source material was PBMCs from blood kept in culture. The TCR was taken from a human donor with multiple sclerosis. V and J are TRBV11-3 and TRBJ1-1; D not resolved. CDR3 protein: CASSLGAGNTEAFF. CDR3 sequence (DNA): TGTGCCAGCAGCTTAGGGGCAGGGAACACTGAAGCTTTCTTT.